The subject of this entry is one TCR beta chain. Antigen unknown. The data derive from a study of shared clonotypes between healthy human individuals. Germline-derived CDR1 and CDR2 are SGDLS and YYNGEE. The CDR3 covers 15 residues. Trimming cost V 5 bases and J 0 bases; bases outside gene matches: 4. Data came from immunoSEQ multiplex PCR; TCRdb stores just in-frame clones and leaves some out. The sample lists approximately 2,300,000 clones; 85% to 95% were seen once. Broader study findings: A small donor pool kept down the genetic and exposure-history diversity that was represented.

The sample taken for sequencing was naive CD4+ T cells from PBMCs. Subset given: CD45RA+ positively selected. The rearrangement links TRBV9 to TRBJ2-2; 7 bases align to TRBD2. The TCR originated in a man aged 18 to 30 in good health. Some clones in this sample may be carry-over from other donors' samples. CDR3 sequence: CASRALAANTGELFF. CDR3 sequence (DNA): TGTGCCAGCAGGGCCCTAGCGGCGAACACCGGGGAGCTGTTTTTT.